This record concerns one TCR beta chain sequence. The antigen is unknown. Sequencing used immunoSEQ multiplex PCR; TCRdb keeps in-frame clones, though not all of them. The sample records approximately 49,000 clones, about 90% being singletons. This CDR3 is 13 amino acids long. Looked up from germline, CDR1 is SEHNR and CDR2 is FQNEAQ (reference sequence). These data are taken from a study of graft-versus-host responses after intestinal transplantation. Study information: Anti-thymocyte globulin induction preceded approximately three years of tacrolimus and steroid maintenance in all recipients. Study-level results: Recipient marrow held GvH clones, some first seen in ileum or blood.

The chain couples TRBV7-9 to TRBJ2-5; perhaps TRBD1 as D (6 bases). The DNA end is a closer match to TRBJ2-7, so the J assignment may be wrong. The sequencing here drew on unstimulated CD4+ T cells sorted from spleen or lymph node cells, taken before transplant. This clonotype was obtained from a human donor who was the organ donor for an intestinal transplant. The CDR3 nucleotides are TGTGCCAGCAGCTTAGGAGGGGGCTACGAGCAGTACTTC. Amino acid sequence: CASSLGGGYEQYF.